These 27 T cell receptor beta chains came from one sample sequenced in a study of T cells in Graves' hyperthyroidism and ophthalmopathy. Amplification yielded TCR beta CDR3 regions, with RNA transcripts as the source. First-round RT-PCR with HTBI primers amplified the TCR CDR3 region. One entry per CDR3 protein results from TCRdb running MiXCR on the multiplex PCR reads. The sample has about 690,000 distinct CDR3 sequences, roughly a sixth seen once. The source material was blood. Receptors originate from a man aged 50 or older with Graves' hyperthyroidism.

This clonotype has just a few counts. The rearrangement uses TRBV6-2 or TRBV6-3 and TRBJ2-5; 9 bases fit TRBD2. The CDR3 is made up of 17 amino acids. Losses at the gene ends were 4 bases for V and 1 base for J; bases not matched to a gene: 10. CDR1 and CDR2 from the germline V gene are MNHEY and SVGEGT. The CDR3 sequence is CASSWHPSRGGQETQYF. CDR3 DNA: TGTGCCAGCAGTTGGCACCCATCGCGGGGGGGCCAAGAGACCCAGTACTTC.

This clonotype was observed many times. The chain combines TRBV11-2 with TRBJ1-1; D is unresolved. The CDR3 contains 14 residues. Germline V gives CDR1 SGHAT, CDR2 FQNNGV. Trimming left V 2 bases short and J 0 bases short, with 7 bases between. The CDR3 DNA reads as TGTGCCAGCAGCTTATTTGCGGTGAACACTGAAGCTTTCTTT. Protein: CASSLFAVNTEAFF.

This chain links TRBV27 with TRBJ1-5; D is undetermined. The CDR3 sequence is 13 residues long. CDR1 is MNHEY, CDR2 SMNVEV, per germline (reference sequence). V was trimmed by 3 bases and J by 4 bases, leaving 7 bases between them. The CDR3 sequence is CASSFQENQPQHF. CDR3 nucleotide sequence: TGTGCCAGCAGTTTTCAGGAAAATCAGCCCCAGCATTTT.

The rearrangement links TRBV4-1 to TRBJ2-6; no firm D call. Between the trimmed V and J ends, which lost 2 bases and 0 bases, there was a span of 8 bases. Germline values: CDR1 MGHRA, CDR2 YSYEKL. The CDR3 totals 16 residues. CDR3 in DNA: TGCGCCAGCAGCCAAAGAGCCAACTCTGGGGCCAACGTCCTGACTTTC. Translating gives CASSQRANSGANVLTF.

This clonotype was detected ten times or more. The chain is built from TRBV11-3 and TRBJ2-1; D is unresolved. Germline lookup yields CDR1 SGHNT and CDR2 YENEEA. Trimming took off 5 bases at V and 4 bases at J, with 9 bases between the two ends. The CDR3 runs to 13 residues. Here the CDR3 DNA reads TGTGCCAGCAGCACAACAGTGTACAATGAGCAGTTCTTC. This gives the protein CASSTTVYNEQFF.

This clonotype was found a few times. V is TRBV24-1 and J is TRBJ2-1; unclear D gene. The germline V gene encodes CDR1 KGHDR and CDR2 SFDVKD. V was clipped by 2 bases and J by 1 base, with 11 bases between them. The CDR3 length is 16 residues. The CDR3 DNA reads TGTGCCACCAGTGATTCAACAGAATTTTCCTACAATGAGCAGTTCTTC. Translated: CATSDSTEFSYNEQFF.

The V call is TRBV5-1, the J call TRBJ2-7; 7 positions match TRBD1. J gave up 0 bases and V 3 bases, and 12 bases lay outside the gene matches. The CDR3 totals 17 residues. Germline CDR1 is SGHRS and CDR2 is YFSETQ. DNA for the CDR3: TGCGCCAGCAGCTCGGCCCCGACAGGGTCAAGCTCCTACGAGCAGTACTTC. Translated: CASSSAPTGSSSYEQYF.

The CDR3 protein is CASSETGQARGNEQYF. CDR3 DNA sequence: TGCGCCAGCAGTGAGACCGGACAGGCGCGGGGTAACGAGCAGTACTTC. This chain connects TRBV10-1 to TRBJ2-7, with D possibly matching TRBD1 (7 bases). Germline values: CDR1 WNHNN, CDR2 SYGVQD (reference sequence). The V gene lost 2 bases and the J gene lost 5 bases, with 19 bases spanning the gap. This CDR3 is 16 amino acids long.

This clonotype has at least ten counts. V is TRBV29-1 and J is TRBJ1-2; D gene uncertain. Trimming stripped 7 bases from V and 4 bases from J, with 10 bases between. Germline CDR1 is SQVTM and CDR2 is ANQGSEA. The CDR3 contains 11 residues. CDR3 in DNA: TGCAGCGAACAGACTATCTATGGCTACACCTTC. Encoded protein: CSEQTIYGYTF.

This chain uses TRBV9 with TRBJ2-7; 10 bases are shared with TRBD2. The CDR3 is 21 amino acids. Losses at the gene ends were 0 bases for V and 3 bases for J; bases not matched to a gene: 21. The germline V gene encodes CDR1 SGDLS and CDR2 YYNGEE. The CDR3 DNA reads TGTGCCAGCAGCGTAGAAGTCCCCAATGCGCCAAGCGGGAGGGATCTCTACGAGCAGTACTTC. It is translated as CASSVEVPNAPSGRDLYEQYF.

This clonotype was seen a few times. As DNA, the CDR3 is TGTGCCAGCAGTTCGCCAGTAGCGGGAGTAGACACAGATACGCAGTATTTT. This gives the protein CASSSPVAGVDTDTQYF. V and J are TRBV27 and TRBJ2-3; 9 nucleotides match TRBD2. V was pared by 4 bases and J by 2 bases, with 10 bases of the junction left unmatched. The CDR3 runs 17 residues. Germline V gene lookup returns CDR1 MNHEY and CDR2 SMNVEV (reference sequence).

V usage is TRBV3-1 and J usage is TRBJ2-7, with 7 nucleotides matching TRBD1. The CDR3 is 16 residues long. The ends lost 1 base at V and 3 bases at J; junction bases unmatched: 9. Germline V gives CDR1 LGHDT, CDR2 YNNKEL (reference sequence). This CDR3 reads CASSQADRVEGYEQYF. The CDR3 DNA is TGTGCCAGCAGCCAAGCTGACAGGGTTGAGGGCTACGAGCAGTACTTC.

Ten or more counts support this clonotype. The chain carries TRBV24-1 and TRBJ1-6; TRBD1 matches 7 bases. Unmatched junction bases numbered 4, after V lost 5 bases and J lost 7 bases. CDR3 length: 14 residues. From germline, CDR1 is KGHDR and CDR2 SFDVKD. The CDR3 is CATSATGPNSPLHF. CDR3 DNA sequence: TGTGCCACCAGTGCGACAGGGCCGAATTCACCCCTCCACTTT.

This clonotype was observed a handful of times. V is TRBV19 and J is TRBJ1-1; TRBD1 agrees at 8 bases. The J segment lost 3 bases and the V segment lost 6 bases, leaving 9 bases of the junction unmatched. This CDR3 comprises 15 residues. From germline, CDR1 is LNHDA and CDR2 SQIVND (reference sequence). The CDR3 is CASSRVDREDTEAFF. Written as DNA, the CDR3 is TGTGCCAGTAGCAGAGTGGACAGGGAGGACACTGAAGCTTTCTTT.

This sequence joins TRBV28 and TRBJ2-5, with TRBD2 identical over 10 bases. The CDR3 is 16 amino acids. CDR1 MDHEN and CDR2 SYDVKM come from the germline V gene. Trimming took 6 bases from V and 1 from J; bases not matched to a gene: 8. CDR3 sequence reads: CASSRTSGKIQETQYF. The CDR3 DNA reads as TGTGCCAGCAGCAGGACTAGCGGAAAGATCCAAGAGACCCAGTACTTC.

There are many counts of this clonotype. This chain links TRBV7-3 with TRBJ2-5, with D maybe TRBD2 (5 bases). The germline CDR1 and CDR2 sequences are SGHTA and FQGTGA. V was clipped by 1 base and J by 2 bases, with 11 bases between them. The CDR3 spans 15 residues. In DNA form, the CDR3 reads TGTGCCAGCAGCTTAAACGGGATTCTGCAAGAGACCCAGTACTTC. Translated: CASSLNGILQETQYF.

This clonotype has more than one count but fewer than ten. The rearrangement links TRBV7-8 to TRBJ2-3, with TRBD2 matching over 7 bases. Germline-derived CDR1 and CDR2 are SGHVS and FQNEAQ. CDR3 length equals 16 residues. V dropped 7 bases and J dropped 1; count of bases not matched to a gene: 11. CDR3 in amino acids: CASIESGGFGTDTQYF. The CDR3, as DNA: TGTGCCAGCATTGAATCGGGAGGTTTCGGCACAGATACGCAGTATTTT.

This chain connects TRBV7-2 to TRBJ2-2, with 9 nucleotides matching TRBD2. The CDR3 covers 16 residues. Trimming at V came to 5 bases and at J to 6 bases, leaving 10 bases not matched to a gene. From germline, CDR1 is SGHTA and CDR2 FQGNSA. The CDR3 coding sequence is TGTGCCAGCAGCAACTATAGGGCGGGAGGGCCCGGGGAGCTGTTTTTT. Translated: CASSNYRAGGPGELFF.

This clonotype was counted between two and nine times. This chain uses TRBV6-5 with TRBJ1-2, with D uncertain. Germline V gene sequence: CDR1 MNHEY, CDR2 SVGAGI. The CDR3 covers 16 residues. V was clipped by 0 bases and J by 0 bases, with 11 bases between them. Here the CDR3 DNA reads TGTGCCAGCAGTTACTCCGGCAAAGCCCCTAACTATGGCTACACCTTC. It encodes CASSYSGKAPNYGYTF.

This clonotype came up a few times. J is TRBJ2-7 and V is TRBV20-1; 7 positions agree with TRBD1. The junction had 5 bases not matched to a gene; V was cut back by 6 bases and J by 3 bases. Per germline, CDR1 DFQATT and CDR2 SNEGSKA (reference sequence). This CDR3 has 12 amino acids. CDR3 bases: TGCAGTGCCCCGGGACAGATCTACGAGCAGTACTTC. As protein: CSAPGQIYEQYF.

This clonotype was recorded at least ten times. CDR3 amino acids: CASSEGHSLSTDTQYF. Written as DNA, the CDR3 is TGCGCCAGCAGTGAGGGTCACTCCCTTAGCACAGATACGCAGTATTTT. The gene calls are TRBV5-1 and TRBJ2-3; D might be TRBD2 (5 bases). V lost 5 bases, J lost 0 bases, and 16 bases lay in between. CDR1 is SGHRS and CDR2 is YFSETQ in the germline V gene. This CDR3 is 16 amino acids long.

This chain joins TRBV6-1 and TRBJ1-5, with 7 nucleotides matching TRBD1. V trimming: 7 bases; J trimming: 3 bases; junction bases outside the gene matches: 6. Looked up from germline, CDR1 is MNHNS and CDR2 is SASEGT. The CDR3 runs 14 residues. The CDR3 DNA sequence: TGTGCCAGCAATACAGGGGACATCAATCAGCCCCAGCATTTT. Amino acids: CASNTGDINQPQHF.

On this clonotype itself: It may be a read error: a sequence one base away is much more abundant. V gene TRBV7-2 combines with J gene TRBJ1-2; possible D gene TRBD1, 5 bases. This CDR3 is 12 amino acids long. The ends were cut back, 6 bases at V and 12 bases at J, with 17 bases in the middle. CDR1 is SGHTA, CDR2 FQGNSA, per germline. The CDR3 bases are TGTGCCAGCAGGGGGACGTGGCGCGGCCACACCTTC. Amino acid sequence: CASRGTWRGHTF.

This clonotype was picked up many times. The chain couples TRBV28 to TRBJ2-1, with D possibly being TRBD2 (5 bases). This CDR3 is built from 18 residues. Between the trimmed V and J ends, which lost 5 bases and 0 bases, there was a span of 20 bases. Germline CDR1 is MDHEN and CDR2 is SYDVKM. The CDR3 region has the DNA TGTGCCAGCAGTATGGCTTCGGTAGCTAGCATCTCCTACAATGAGCAGTTCTTC. Its translation: CASSMASVASISYNEQFF.

This clonotype appeared a few times. Because the CDR3 is missing its conserved closing phenylalanine or tryptophan, this is likely a read error. CDR3 in DNA: TGTGCCAGCGGGAAAGGACTAGCGGTCTCCTACGAGCAGTACCTC. Translation: CASGKGLAVSYEQYL. The chain carries TRBV2 and TRBJ2-7; TRBD2 agrees at 10 bases. The germline V gene encodes CDR1 SNHLY and CDR2 FYNNEI. The CDR3 is made up of 15 amino acids. V was clipped by 8 bases and J by 0 bases; unmatched bases: 7.

The chain combines TRBV6-4 with TRBJ1-5; the D gene is possibly TRBD1 (5 bases). CDR3 length: 14 residues. Germline V gene sequence: CDR1 MRHNA, CDR2 SNTAGT. Trimming pared 9 bases from V and 2 bases from J, leaving 14 bases between. The CDR3 protein is CASPWRGGNQPQHF. The CDR3 region has the DNA TGTGCCAGTCCCTGGAGGGGAGGCAATCAGCCCCAGCATTTT.

The CDR3 sequence: CASSITGATNEKLFF. The CDR3, as DNA: TGTGCCAGCAGTATCACAGGGGCAACTAATGAAAAACTGTTTTTT. The rearrangement joins TRBV27 to TRBJ1-4; 7 positions agree with TRBD1. The CDR3 totals 15 residues. Germline loops: CDR1 MNHEY, CDR2 SMNVEV (reference sequence). Trimming cost V 5 bases and J 0 bases; bases outside gene matches: 3.